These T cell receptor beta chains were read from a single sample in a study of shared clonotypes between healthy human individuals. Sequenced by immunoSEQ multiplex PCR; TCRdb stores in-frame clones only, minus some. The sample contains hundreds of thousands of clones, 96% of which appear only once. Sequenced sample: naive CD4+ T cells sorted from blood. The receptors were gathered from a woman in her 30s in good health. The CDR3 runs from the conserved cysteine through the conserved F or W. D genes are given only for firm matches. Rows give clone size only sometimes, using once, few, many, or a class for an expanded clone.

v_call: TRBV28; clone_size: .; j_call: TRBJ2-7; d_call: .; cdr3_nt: TGTGCCAGCAGTTTAGGCGGAACCGTCTCCTACGAGCAGTACTTC; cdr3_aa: CASSLGGTVSYEQYF
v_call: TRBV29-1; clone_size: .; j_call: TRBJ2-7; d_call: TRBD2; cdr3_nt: TGCAGCGTCGCGATGCGATTTTCTAGCGGGGCCTACGAGCAGTACTTC; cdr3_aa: CSVAMRFSSGAYEQYF
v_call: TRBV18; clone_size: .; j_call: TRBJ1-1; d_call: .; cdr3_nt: TGTGCCAGCTCATACGACTCCGGGAACCCGAACACTGAAGCTTTCTTT; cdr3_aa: CASSYDSGNPNTEAFF
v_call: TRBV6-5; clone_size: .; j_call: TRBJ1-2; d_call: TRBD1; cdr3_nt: TGTGCCAGCAGGCGCGAGGACAGGGGGGACTATGGCTACACCTTC; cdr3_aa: CASRREDRGDYGYTF
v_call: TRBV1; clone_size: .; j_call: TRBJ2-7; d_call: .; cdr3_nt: TGCACCAGCAGCCAAGATAAACCGCCTAGCACCCACGAGCAGTACTTC; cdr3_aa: CTSSQDKPPSTHEQYF
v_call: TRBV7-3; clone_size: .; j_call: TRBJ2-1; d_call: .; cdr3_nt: TGTGCCAGCAGCTTAGAGTCGGGGGCTAGCGTGACGCAGTTCTTC; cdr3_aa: CASSLESGASVTQFF
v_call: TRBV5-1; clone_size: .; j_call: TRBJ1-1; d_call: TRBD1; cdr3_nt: TGCGCCAGCAGCGGTCAGGGGGCGTTTACTGAAGCTTTCTTT; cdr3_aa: CASSGQGAFTEAFF
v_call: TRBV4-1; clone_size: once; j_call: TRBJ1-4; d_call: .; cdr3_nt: TGCGCCAGCAGCCAAGAATTAAAGCGGGAAAAACTGTTTTTT; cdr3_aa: CASSQELKREKLFF
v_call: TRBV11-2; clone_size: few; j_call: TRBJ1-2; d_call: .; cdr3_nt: TGTGCCAGCAGCTCGGGACGGCCCTATGGCTACACCTTC; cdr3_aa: CASSSGRPYGYTF
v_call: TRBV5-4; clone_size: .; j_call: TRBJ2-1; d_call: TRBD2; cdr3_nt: TGTGCCAGCAGCTTAGCGGGAGGGCGCGGCAATGAGCAGTTCTTC; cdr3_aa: CASSLAGGRGNEQFF
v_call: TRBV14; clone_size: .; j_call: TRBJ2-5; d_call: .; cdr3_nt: TGTGCCAGCAGCCTACAAGAGACCCAGTACTTC; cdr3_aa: CASSLQETQYF
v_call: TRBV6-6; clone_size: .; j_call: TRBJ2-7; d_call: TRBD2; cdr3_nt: TGTGCCAGCAAAGCCCTAGCGGGACTCGAGCAGTACTTC; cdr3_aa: CASKALAGLEQYF
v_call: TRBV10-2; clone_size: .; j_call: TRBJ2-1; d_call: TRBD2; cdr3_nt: TGCGCCAGCACGTCAGGGACTAGCGGCTACAATGAGCAGTTCTTC; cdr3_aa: CASTSGTSGYNEQFF
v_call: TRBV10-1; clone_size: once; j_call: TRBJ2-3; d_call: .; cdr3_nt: TGCGCCAGCAGTGAGTCGGGGATTAGCGGTCCAGATACGCAGTATTTT; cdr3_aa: CASSESGISGPDTQYF
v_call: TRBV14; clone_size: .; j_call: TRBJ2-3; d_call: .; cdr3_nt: TGTGCCAGCAGCCAAATCCGGGACGCGCCGCAGTATTTT; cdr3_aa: CASSQIRDAPQYF
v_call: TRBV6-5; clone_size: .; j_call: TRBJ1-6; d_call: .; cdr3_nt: TGTGCCAGCCGGAAGGGAAATTCCTATTCACCCCTCCACTTT; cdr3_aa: CASRKGNSYSPLHF
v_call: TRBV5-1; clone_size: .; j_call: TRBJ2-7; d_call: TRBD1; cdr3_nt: TGCGCCAGCAGCTTGGTCGGGACAGCCTTAGCCGAGCAGTACTTC; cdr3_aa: CASSLVGTALAEQYF
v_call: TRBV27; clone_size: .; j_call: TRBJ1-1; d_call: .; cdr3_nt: TGTGCCAGCAGGACTTATGTGGACACTGAAGCTTTCTTT; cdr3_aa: CASRTYVDTEAFF
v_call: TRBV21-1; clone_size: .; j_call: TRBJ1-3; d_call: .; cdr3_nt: TGTGCCAGCAGCGAGGACAGGGCTGGAAACACCATATATTTT; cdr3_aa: CASSEDRAGNTIYF